The next 7 T cell receptor beta chains were all read from a single sample in a study of cytomegalovirus exposure and HLA in healthy donors. Both 60 Vbeta primers and 13 Jbeta primers went into the PCR. Sequenced by immunoSEQ multiplex PCR; TCRdb stores in-frame clones only, minus some. The sample yields 120,000 or so clones, 81% seen once. The specimen sequenced was PBMCs. The receptors shown here come from a man aged 18 to 30 in good health and CMV-seropositive.

The chain links TRBV6-1 to TRBJ2-5; D uncertain. The V and J ends lost 7 bases and 2 bases respectively, with 8 bases between them. The germline gives CDR1 MNHNS, CDR2 SASEGT. The CDR3 is 12 residues long. The CDR3 reads CASKASQETQYF. Written as DNA, the CDR3 is TGTGCCAGCAAAGCATCTCAAGAGACCCAGTACTTC.

CDR3 region: CASSPGQGPPAYEQYF. In DNA, the CDR3 is TGTGCCAGCAGCCCAGGACAGGGGCCCCCCGCCTACGAGCAGTACTTC. V is TRBV7-9 and J is TRBJ2-7; TRBD1 matches at 9 bases. The CDR3 spans 16 residues. V shed 5 bases, J shed 2 bases, and the junction held 10 bases outside the gene matches. Germline values: CDR1 SEHNR, CDR2 FQNEAQ (reference sequence).

This sequence joins TRBV2 and TRBJ1-2, with 7 nucleotides matching TRBD1. CDR1 is SNHLY, CDR2 FYNNEI, per germline. The CDR3 runs to 14 residues. Trimming removed 7 bases from V and 3 bases from J; junction bases left unmatched: 8. In DNA form, the CDR3 reads TGTGCCAGCACTATAGACAGGGTGCACTATGGCTACACCTTC. It yields the protein CASTIDRVHYGYTF.

The V call is TRBV30, the J call TRBJ1-5, with D possibly being TRBD1 (5 bases). This CDR3 spans 14 amino acids. The V gene's germline CDR1 is GTSNPN and CDR2 SVGIG (reference sequence). V lost 0 bases and J lost 7, with 13 bases in between. The CDR3 DNA reads TGTGCCTGGAGTGTAGGGTGGGGCTCCCAGCCCCAGCATTTT. Translation: CAWSVGWGSQPQHF.

This chain connects TRBV5-1 to TRBJ1-1, with 9 bases that match TRBD1. Germline CDR1 reads SGHRS; CDR2 reads YFSETQ. Trimming removed 4 bases from V and 10 bases from J; junction bases left unmatched: 14. The CDR3 consists of 15 residues. DNA of the CDR3: TGCGCCAGCAGCCCGGGGGACAGGGAGGTTTTTCCAGCTTTCTTT. Translation gives CASSPGDREVFPAFF.

In its sample, this clone was seen once. V is TRBV19 and J is TRBJ2-6, with TRBD1 matching 7 bases. The germline CDR1 and CDR2 sequences are LNHDA and SQIVND (reference sequence). The CDR3 has 15 amino acids. The V segment lost 6 bases and the J segment 2 bases; nucleotides outside the gene matches: 4. CDR3 in DNA: TGTGCCAGTAGCCTCGACAGGGCTGGGGCCAACGTCCTGACTTTC. Translation: CASSLDRAGANVLTF.

The chain joins TRBV6-5 to TRBJ2-1, with 12 positions matching TRBD2. The V gene's germline CDR1 is MNHEY and CDR2 SVGAGI. This CDR3 has 15 amino acids. With V trimmed by 2 bases and J by 11 bases, 7 bases remained unmatched. In nucleotides, the CDR3 is TGTGCCAGCAGTTACGGGCTAGCGGGGGGGCAGAAGCAGTTCTTC. This encodes CASSYGLAGGQKQFF.